One and the same sample provided the 21 T cell receptor beta chains below, sequenced in a study of somatic mutations in cytotoxic T cells in rheumatoid arthritis. Measured with immunoSEQ multiplex PCR; TCRdb has only the in-frame clones, and not every one. This sample has around 19,000 clones; roughly 65% occur once, and the top ten carry 15% to 20%. The sample taken for sequencing was CD8+ T cells sorted from blood. Source of these receptors: an adult with rheumatoid arthritis.

The chain combines TRBV28 with TRBJ1-5; D call uncertain. This CDR3 is built from 15 residues. Germline values: CDR1 MDHEN, CDR2 SYDVKM. V dropped 7 bases and J dropped 2 bases, with 15 bases sitting between them. The DNA for the CDR3 is TGTGCCAGCACCATCCTACCCAAGGGCAATCAGCCCCAGCATTTT. Encoded protein: CASTILPKGNQPQHF.

The rearrangement joins TRBV19 to TRBJ1-1; a weak D match, TRBD1 (5 bases). The CDR3 runs to 13 residues. Trimming took 8 bases from V and 2 from J, leaving 12 bases between them. Germline assignment: CDR1 LNHDA and CDR2 SQIVND (reference sequence). The CDR3 protein is CASDSGVNTEAFF. CDR3 nucleotide sequence: TGTGCCAGTGACAGTGGGGTAAACACTGAAGCTTTCTTT.

This clone was counted a single time. V usage is TRBV4-3 and J usage is TRBJ2-1; the D gene is possibly TRBD2 (5 bases). The germline CDR1 and CDR2 sequences are LGHNA and YSLEER. CDR3 length: 17 residues. V was cut by 0 bases and J by 3 bases, with 15 bases left in between. The CDR3 DNA reads TGCGCCAGCAGCCAAGACCCGGACGGAGGTGTCTACAATGAGCAGTTCTTC. Translated: CASSQDPDGGVYNEQFF.

The V call is TRBV19, the J call TRBJ2-7, with 7 bases lining up with TRBD1. This CDR3 contains 15 residues. Trimming took 6 bases from V and 7 from J; bases not matched to a gene: 15. Germline loops: CDR1 LNHDA, CDR2 SQIVND (reference sequence). The CDR3 region has the DNA TGTGCCAGTAGCCCGACAGGGACCCAAGTAGGGGAGCAGTACTTC. It translates to CASSPTGTQVGEQYF. The variable domain in full, with the rest retrieved from reference TRBV19 and TRBJ2-7, is DGGITQSPKYLFRKEGQNVTLSCEQNLNHDAMYWYRQDPGQGLRLIYYSQIVNDFQKGDIAEGYSVSREKKESFPLTVTSAQKNPTAFYLCASSPTGTQVGEQYFGPGTRLTVT.

This chain links TRBV5-6 with TRBJ1-2, with 8 positions matching TRBD1. The V segment lost 0 bases and the J segment 4 bases; nucleotides outside the gene matches: 5. Germline lookup yields CDR1 SGHDT and CDR2 YYEEEE. The CDR3 covers 15 residues. The CDR3 here is CASSLGTGYSYGYTF. CDR3 nucleotide sequence: TGTGCCAGCAGCTTGGGGACAGGGTACAGCTATGGCTACACCTTC.

This clone was recorded only once. The chain couples TRBV6-5 to TRBJ2-1; D gene ambiguous. V lost 5 bases and J 1 base, leaving 6 bases between the germline ends. This CDR3 has 13 residues. Germline CDR1 is MNHEY and CDR2 is SVGAGI. The CDR3 protein is CASSASSYNEQFF. DNA for the CDR3: TGTGCCAGCAGTGCGAGTTCCTACAATGAGCAGTTCTTC.

In this sample, this clone turned up a few times. The chain links TRBV9 to TRBJ2-7; D gene ambiguous. Trimming removed 3 bases at V and 2 bases at J, with 15 bases between. Germline-derived CDR1 and CDR2 are SGDLS and YYNGEE. The CDR3 loop spans 15 amino acids. In DNA, the CDR3 is TGTGCCAGCAGCGACCCGAAGGACGGTACCTACGAGCAGTACTTC. It encodes CASSDPKDGTYEQYF.

This chain links TRBV7-8 with TRBJ1-5, with 11 bases that match TRBD1. V lost 4 bases and J lost 9; bases outside the gene matches: 8. Per germline, CDR1 SGHVS and CDR2 FQNEAQ. CDR3 length: 15 amino acids. CDR3 nucleotide sequence: TGTGCCAGCAGCTCGGACAGGGGGCTCCAAGGGCCCCAGCATTTT. Protein: CASSSDRGLQGPQHF.

This chain connects TRBV27 to TRBJ1-1, with 7 bases that match TRBD1. Looked up from germline, CDR1 is MNHEY and CDR2 is SMNVEV (reference sequence). The CDR3 runs to 14 residues. V shed 1 base and J 6 bases; nucleotides not matched to a gene: 5. CDR3 residues: CASSLYTDRAEAFF. DNA for the CDR3: TGTGCCAGCAGTTTATACACCGACAGGGCTGAAGCTTTCTTT.

The sample holds one count of this clone. This sequence joins TRBV2 and TRBJ1-1; the D gene is possibly TRBD1 (6 bases). The CDR3 is made up of 15 amino acids. V was cut by 6 bases and J by 0 bases, with 14 bases left in between. Germline CDR1 SNHLY, CDR2 FYNNEI. The CDR3 DNA follows: TGTGCCAGCAGCGTTACAGGGTACATGAACACTGAAGCTTTCTTT. This codes for CASSVTGYMNTEAFF.

In this sample, this clone turned up once. The V gene is TRBV28, the J gene TRBJ2-1; D is possibly TRBD1 (6 bases). CDR1 is MDHEN and CDR2 is SYDVKM in the germline V gene. The CDR3 consists of 15 residues. V was trimmed by 5 bases and J by 3 bases, leaving 14 bases between them. CDR3 in DNA: TGTGCCAGCAGTCTAGGGGCAGGGGACTACAATGAGCAGTTCTTC. Protein product: CASSLGAGDYNEQFF. Based on the CDR3 plus reference TRBV28 and TRBJ2-1, the full variable domain is DVKVTQSSRYLVKRTGEKVFLECVQDMDHENMFWYRQDPGLGLRLIYFSYDVKMKEKGDIPEGYSVSREKKERFSLILESASTNQTSMYLCASSLGAGDYNEQFFGPGTRLTVL.

This chain links TRBV29-1 with TRBJ2-1; D unresolved. Trimming removed 6 bases at V and 0 bases at J, with 9 bases between. The CDR3 totals 13 residues. Germline loops: CDR1 SQVTM, CDR2 ANQGSEA. CDR3 residues: CSVQASSYNEQFF. CDR3 DNA: TGCAGCGTCCAGGCCAGCTCCTACAATGAGCAGTTCTTC.

This chain joins TRBV6-5 and TRBJ2-7; tentatively, D is TRBD2 (6 bases). The CDR3 spans 14 residues. Germline V lookup: CDR1 MNHEY, CDR2 SVGAGI. V was cut by 2 bases and J by 0 bases, with 8 bases left in between. The CDR3 DNA reads TGTGCCAGCAGTTACGGGCGGGACTCCTACGAGCAGTACTTC. It codes for CASSYGRDSYEQYF.

This CDR3 reads CASSPGSSRGYTF. CDR3 DNA sequence: TGTGCCAGCAGTCCGGGATCCTCCCGGGGCTACACCTTC. The gene calls are TRBV28 and TRBJ1-2, with D unclear. V lost 5 bases and J 8 bases, leaving 15 bases between the germline ends. The CDR3 has 13 amino acids. Germline V CDR1 and CDR2: MDHEN, SYDVKM.

Here the CDR3 reads CASSGGGRSNSPLHF. The CDR3 DNA reads as TGCGCCAGCAGTGGAGGTGGACGCAGTAATTCACCCCTCCACTTT. This sequence joins TRBV10-1 and TRBJ1-6; D uncertain. The CDR3 is 15 residues long. Germline CDR1 reads WNHNN; CDR2 reads SYGVQD (reference sequence). The ends were cut back, 4 bases at V and 6 bases at J, with 13 bases in the middle.

This clone was found a few times. The chain joins TRBV29-1 to TRBJ2-3; 9 nucleotides line up with TRBD2. Losses at the gene ends were 7 bases for V and 4 bases for J; bases not matched to a gene: 9. The germline CDR1 and CDR2 sequences are SQVTM and ANQGSEA. The length of the CDR3 is 14 residues. CDR3 region: CSAKAGLASDTQYF. In DNA, the CDR3 is TGCAGCGCCAAAGCGGGACTAGCATCAGATACGCAGTATTTT.

The chain recombines TRBV10-2 with TRBJ1-1; D is unclear. Germline V gene sequence: CDR1 WSHSY, CDR2 SAAADI. CDR3 length equals 15 residues. The V end was cut by 0 bases, the J end by 1 base, with 9 bases between. The CDR3 region has the DNA TGCGCCAGCAGTGAGTCGGGCGGGCGGAACACTGAAGCTTTCTTT. The encoded protein is CASSESGGRNTEAFF.

This clone has only one observation. This chain uses TRBV5-1 with TRBJ1-6; D is unresolved. Germline loops: CDR1 SGHRS, CDR2 YFSETQ. The CDR3 loop spans 14 amino acids. The V end was cut by 3 bases, the J end by 8 bases, with 12 bases between. In nucleotides, the CDR3 is TGCGCCAGCAGCTACGGGTCCGTTTATTCACCCCTCCACTTT. As protein: CASSYGSVYSPLHF.

This clone occurred a few times. The chain is built from TRBV7-8 and TRBJ1-1; D is perhaps TRBD1 (6 bases). This CDR3 region has 13 residues. V was clipped by 3 bases and J by 1 base, with 6 bases between them. CDR1 and CDR2 from the germline V gene are SGHVS and FQNEAQ. The CDR3 bases are TGTGCCAGCAGCTTGGACAGGAACACTGAAGCTTTCTTT. Translation gives CASSLDRNTEAFF.

The chain carries TRBV28 and TRBJ2-1; no reliable D call. The CDR3 runs to 14 residues. Trimming removed 10 bases at V and 3 bases at J, with 16 bases between. Germline CDR1 is MDHEN and CDR2 is SYDVKM. Here the CDR3 reads CANPRRNHYNEQFF. In DNA form, the CDR3 reads TGTGCCAACCCGCGCCGGAACCACTACAATGAGCAGTTCTTC.

This sequence joins TRBV5-4 and TRBJ2-1; no reliable D call. The CDR3 runs to 13 residues. Between the trimmed V and J ends, which lost 0 bases and 7 bases, there was a span of 8 bases. From germline, CDR1 is SGHNT and CDR2 YYREEE (reference sequence). CDR3 sequence (DNA): TGTGCCAGCAGCTTGGGAGAGGTAAATGAGCAGTTCTTC. It yields the protein CASSLGEVNEQFF. The complete variable domain, with remaining parts taken from reference TRBV5-4 and TRBJ2-1, reads ETGVTQSPTHLIKTRGQQVTLRCSSQSGHNTVSWYQQALGQGPQFIFQYYREEENGRGNFPPRFSGLQFPNYSSELNVNALELDDSALYLCASSLGEVNEQFFGPGTRLTVL.